Listed here are 20 T cell receptor beta chains from one sample, sequenced in a study of pediatric ulcerative colitis. The rectum was sampled with one to two pinch biopsies at colonoscopy. The data were produced by immunoSEQ multiplex PCR, yet TCRdb's version contains in-frame clones alone and is incomplete. The data hold tens of thousands of clones, with more than 70% observed a single time. The sample was gut tissue. These receptors all come from a boy aged 5 to 17 with moderate ulcerative colitis.

The rearrangement joins TRBV6-6 to TRBJ1-5, with D unresolved. Trimming took off 6 bases at V and 7 bases at J, with 19 bases between the two ends. The length of the CDR3 is 15 residues. From germline, CDR1 is MNHNY and CDR2 SVGAGI (reference sequence). CDR3 region: CASRLPDTIGQPQHF. The CDR3 nucleotides are TGTGCCAGCAGGCTTCCCGACACCATAGGGCAGCCCCAGCATTTT.

Only one count was recorded for this clone. V is TRBV5-6 and J is TRBJ2-3, with 10 bases lining up with TRBD2. V shed 3 bases and J 6 bases; nucleotides not matched to a gene: 7. Germline CDR1 and CDR2: SGHDT and YYEEEE. The CDR3 covers 15 residues. The CDR3 here is CASSSSGRAGDTQYF. The DNA for the CDR3 is TGTGCCAGCAGCTCCAGCGGGAGGGCCGGGGATACGCAGTATTTT. Supplemented by reference TRBV5-6 and TRBJ2-3, the full variable domain reads DAGVTQSPTHLIKTRGQQVTLRCSPKSGHDTVSWYQQALGQGPQFIFQYYEEEERQRGNFPDRFSGHQFPNYSSELNVNALLLGDSALYLCASSSSGRAGDTQYFGPGTRLTVL.

The V gene is TRBV6-6, the J gene TRBJ2-5, with 11 bases aligning to TRBD2. Unmatched junction bases numbered 2, after V lost 2 bases and J lost 3 bases. Germline CDR1 MNHNY, CDR2 SVGAGI (reference sequence). The CDR3 sequence is 15 residues long. The CDR3 protein is CASSYPGLAEETQYF. The CDR3 DNA follows: TGTGCCAGCAGTTACCCGGGACTAGCGGAAGAGACCCAGTACTTC.

CDR3 protein: CASTGDRGLDLNYGYTF. The CDR3 nucleotides are TGTGCCAGCACGGGGGACAGGGGCCTCGACCTAAACTATGGCTACACCTTC. The V and J genes are TRBV7-9 and TRBJ1-2, with 10 bases aligning to TRBD1. Germline assignment: CDR1 SEHNR and CDR2 FQNEAQ (reference sequence). The CDR3 is 17 amino acids. Trimming at V came to 7 bases and at J to 2 bases, leaving 13 bases not matched to a gene.

This clone showed up just once. This chain connects TRBV10-3 to TRBJ2-3; 11 nucleotides align to TRBD2. Trimming at V came to 6 bases and at J to 4 bases, leaving 15 bases not matched to a gene. Germline V gene lookup returns CDR1 ENHRY and CDR2 SYGVKD. The CDR3 totals 18 residues. The CDR3 DNA sequence: TGTGCCATCAGGACTACCCCAACTAGCGGGAGTGGTGCAGATACGCAGTATTTT. This codes for CAIRTTPTSGSGADTQYF.

The rearrangement links TRBV5-4 to TRBJ2-1; TRBD2 aligns across 7 bases. J was trimmed by 9 bases and V by 0 bases; bases with no gene match: 3. Looked up from germline, CDR1 is SGHNT and CDR2 is YYREEE (reference sequence). The length of the CDR3 is 13 residues. CDR3 DNA: TGTGCCAGCAGCTTGGTGGCTAGCGGTGAGCAGTTCTTC. Its protein is CASSLVASGEQFF.

This clone was counted a single time. The V and J genes are TRBV6-4 and TRBJ2-3; a possible D gene is TRBD2 (6 bases). The V gene's germline CDR1 is MRHNA and CDR2 SNTAGT. V lost 4 bases and J lost 2, with 10 bases in between. This CDR3 comprises 14 residues. This chain's CDR3 is CASSAGENTDTQYF. The CDR3 nucleotides are TGTGCCAGCAGTGCGGGGGAAAACACAGATACGCAGTATTTT.

The chain has TRBV6-6 and TRBJ2-3; D ambiguous. Trimming took 8 bases from V and 4 from J, leaving 16 bases between them. The CDR3 extends over 14 amino acids. Germline-derived CDR1 and CDR2 are MNHNY and SVGAGI (reference sequence). The CDR3 sequence is CASAAPKGADTQYF. CDR3 bases: TGTGCCAGCGCCGCCCCTAAAGGCGCAGATACGCAGTATTTT.

This clone occurred a few times. The rearrangement links TRBV4-3 to TRBJ1-2; D unresolved. The CDR3 consists of 14 residues. CDR1 and CDR2 (germline): LGHNA, YSLEER. Trimming left V 0 bases short and J 4 bases short, with 9 bases between. The CDR3 DNA is TGCGCCAGCAGCCAAGAAACCAGGTCCTATGGCTACACCTTC. Translation gives CASSQETRSYGYTF.

The chain has TRBV7-7 and TRBJ2-7; TRBD1 matches at 8 bases. Germline V gene lookup returns CDR1 SSHAT and CDR2 FNYEAQ (reference sequence). After removal of 1 base from V and 4 bases from J, the junction contained 6 bases not matched to a gene. The CDR3 runs to 15 residues. The DNA of the CDR3 is TGTGCCAGCAGCTTAGGATTCGGGACAGGATACGAGCAGTACTTC. This codes for CASSLGFGTGYEQYF.

In this sample, this clone turned up once. The chain links TRBV7-9 to TRBJ1-2; no firm D call. Germline CDR1 SEHNR, CDR2 FQNEAQ (reference sequence). Trimming stripped 1 base from V and 8 bases from J, with 5 bases between. This CDR3 comprises 11 residues. CDR3 region: CASSLESGYTF. The CDR3 coding sequence is TGTGCCAGCAGCTTAGAATCGGGCTACACCTTC.

J is TRBJ2-5 and V is TRBV7-9, with 7 positions matching TRBD2. CDR3 length equals 17 residues. Per germline, CDR1 SEHNR and CDR2 FQNEAQ (reference sequence). With 3 bases clipped from V and 4 bases from J, the junction kept 14 bases outside the gene matches. The CDR3: CASSLGSGTRGTETQYF. In DNA, the CDR3 is TGTGCCAGCAGCTTGGGGAGCGGGACGCGAGGCACAGAGACCCAGTACTTC.

This chain links TRBV4-1 with TRBJ1-1; D is ambiguous. Germline lookup yields CDR1 MGHRA and CDR2 YSYEKL. The CDR3 runs to 14 residues. Trimming left V 0 bases short and J 4 bases short, with 9 bases between. The CDR3 nucleotides are TGCGCCAGCAGCCAAGATTCGAGGGTCACTGAAGCTTTCTTT. Translation gives CASSQDSRVTEAFF.

The V and J genes are TRBV28 and TRBJ2-7, with D perhaps matching TRBD2 (6 bases). Germline V gene sequence: CDR1 MDHEN, CDR2 SYDVKM. This CDR3 is 17 amino acids long. The V end was cut by 2 bases, the J end by 2 bases, with 19 bases between. CDR3 bases: TGTGCCAGCAGTTTAGACCGCGCGACTAGTGGCACCTACGAGCAGTACTTC. Encoded protein: CASSLDRATSGTYEQYF.

This clone was counted a few times. V gene TRBV18 combines with J gene TRBJ1-6; 8 nucleotides agree with TRBD1. Trimming removed 3 bases from V and 7 bases from J; junction bases left unmatched: 8. This CDR3 has 16 residues. CDR1 and CDR2 from the germline V gene are KGHSH and LQKENI. CDR3 loop: CASSPFGQGVNSPLHF. DNA of the CDR3: TGTGCCAGCTCACCGTTCGGACAGGGCGTCAATTCACCCCTCCACTTT.

This chain links TRBV28 with TRBJ2-3; possible D gene TRBD1, 5 bases. Germline CDR1 reads MDHEN; CDR2 reads SYDVKM. This CDR3 contains 20 residues. Trimming removed 7 bases from V and 6 bases from J, with 35 bases in between. The CDR3 reads CASKTDSYRAYLQGIDTQYF. The DNA of the CDR3 is TGTGCCAGCAAAACCGACAGTTACCGGGCCTACCTCCAGGGAATTGATACGCAGTATTTT.

The genes are TRBV15 and TRBJ2-5; D is unclear. V shed 0 bases and J shed 2 bases, with 4 bases lying between them. The length of the CDR3 is 13 residues. The V gene's germline CDR1 is LNHNV and CDR2 YYDKDF (reference sequence). The CDR3 DNA reads as TGTGCCACCAGCAGAGACTTTCAAGAGACCCAGTACTTC. Translated, it gives CATSRDFQETQYF.

This clone was counted between two and nine times. The chain uses TRBV30 and TRBJ1-6; D ambiguous. CDR1 and CDR2 from the germline V gene are GTSNPN and SVGIG (reference sequence). The V end lost 4 bases, the J end lost 1 base, and 11 bases lay between the germline ends. This CDR3 has 15 amino acids. CDR3 region: CAWTPRASYNSPLHF. CDR3 nucleotides: TGTGCCTGGACCCCGAGGGCGTCCTATAATTCACCCCTCCACTTT.

The chain links TRBV4-2 to TRBJ2-7, with D possibly being TRBD2 (5 bases). Per germline, CDR1 LGHNA and CDR2 YNFKEQ. The V end was cut by 2 bases, the J end by 2 bases, with 13 bases between. The CDR3 has 15 residues. The DNA for the CDR3 is TGTGCCAGCAGCCAAAGTGGGAGTCAGCCCTACGAGCAGTACTTC. Protein: CASSQSGSQPYEQYF.

V and J are TRBV10-3 and TRBJ2-7, with 10 bases that match TRBD2. This CDR3 contains 15 residues. Trimming at V came to 5 bases and at J to 6 bases, leaving 10 bases not matched to a gene. Germline V gene sequence: CDR1 ENHRY, CDR2 SYGVKD. CDR3 nucleotides: TGTGCCATCAGTAACATAGCGGGGGGCCAGGGCGAGCAGTACTTC. It is translated as CAISNIAGGQGEQYF.